This record covers a single T cell receptor beta chain. From germline, CDR1 is GTSNPN and CDR2 SVGIG (reference sequence). V dropped 2 bases and J dropped 1 base, with 9 bases sitting between them. The CDR3 totals 13 residues. Per the study methods: Reference gene primer amplification yielded estimated nucleated cell counts. Some clones are missing from TCRdb's copy, which holds only in-frame ones; the method was immunoSEQ multiplex PCR. V and J calls and clone size follow that table, whereas D and trimming were derived from the DNA. The sample shows about 26,000 clones, around 87% of them seen only once. These data come from a study of blood T cell repertoires in COVID-19. Study background: Samples of COVID-19 (acute and convalescent) were obtained from the United States, Italy and Spain. Sources were T cells, B-cell-depleted T cells, or PBMCs; the material itself was cDNA or gDNA.

Sequencing was performed on peripheral blood. The origin of this receptor is a human donor in a cohort sampled during active COVID-19. The donor label of this sample is uncertain. The chain employs TRBV30 and TRBJ2-7; D call uncertain. The DNA of the CDR3 is TGTGCCTGGAGTCGGGTTCCTTCCTACGAGCAGTACTTC. This encodes CAWSRVPSYEQYF. Complete variable domain (other parts from reference TRBV30 and TRBJ2-7): SQTIHQWPATLVQPVGSPLSLECTVEGTSNPNLYWYRQAAGRGLQLLFYSVGIGQISSEVPQNLSASRPQDRQFILSSKKLLLSDSGFYLCAWSRVPSYEQYFGPGTRLTVT.